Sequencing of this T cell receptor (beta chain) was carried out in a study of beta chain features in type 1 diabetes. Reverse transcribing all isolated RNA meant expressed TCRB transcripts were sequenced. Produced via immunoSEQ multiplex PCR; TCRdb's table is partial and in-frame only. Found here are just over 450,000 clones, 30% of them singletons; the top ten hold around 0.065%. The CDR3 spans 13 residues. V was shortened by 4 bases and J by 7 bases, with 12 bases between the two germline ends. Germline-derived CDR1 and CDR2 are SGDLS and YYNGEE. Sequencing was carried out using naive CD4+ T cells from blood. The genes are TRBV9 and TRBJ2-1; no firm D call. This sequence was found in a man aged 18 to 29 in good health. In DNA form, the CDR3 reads TGTGCCAGCAGCAACTCGCCTGGGAATGAGCAGTTCTTC. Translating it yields CASSNSPGNEQFF.